The entry below describes one TCR beta chain. Its specificity is not known. The data belong to a study of T cell responses to AZD1222 COVID-19 vaccine. Findings of the study overall: Vaccine-related CD4 TCRs covered spike, predominating at 160-218 and 743-854. At baseline, seropositivity was found in only a handful of AZD1222 recipients. Receipt of two AZD1222 doses was followed by a rise in Spike-specific TCR breadth and depth. There were mostly white British donors and more females than males, and clonal diversity was possibly underestimated.

Sequencing was performed with immunoSEQ multiplex PCR; in TCRdb, only in-frame clones are kept and a portion is missing. This sample has around 120,000 clones, with roughly 92% found just once. Germline V gene sequence: CDR1 LGHDT, CDR2 YNNKEL (reference sequence). There are 16 residues in the CDR3. The junction had 5 bases not matched to a gene; V was cut back by 1 base and J by 4 bases. The specimen was peripheral blood, collected 28 days after the second AZD1222 dose. This sequence originates from an adult who received the AZD1222 COVID-19 vaccine. This sequence joins TRBV3-1 (or the pseudogene TRBV3-2) and TRBJ2-1, with 9 nucleotides matching TRBD2. The CDR3 bases are TGTGCCAGCAGCCAAGGGGTAGCGGGAGTTTACAATGAGCAGTTCTTC. Protein sequence: CASSQGVAGVYNEQFF.